This is a list of T cell receptor beta chains from one sample in a study of CD4+ T cells in melanoma. TCRdb keeps only in-frame clones here, not all; method: immunoSEQ multiplex PCR. The table has around 6,700 clones, roughly half seen once. Material for sequencing was cells from a culture (not recorded whether cultured in vitro). The source of these receptors is a human donor with melanoma. Each CDR3 is given with its conserved first and last residue. D genes are given only for firm matches.

v_call,j_call,d_call,cdr3_aa
TRBV6-5,TRBJ1-1,-,CASSYHPTAPGTEAFF
TRBV2,TRBJ2-5,-,CASSESARSGETQYF
TRBV7-9,TRBJ1-3,-,CASSPGRSSGNTIYF
TRBV5-8,TRBJ1-4,TRBD1,CACGGTGEAKLFF
TRBV30,TRBJ2-7,TRBD1,CAWRQGASPTYEQYF
TRBV6-1,TRBJ1-3,-,CASAQGHSGNTIYF
TRBV30,TRBJ2-6,-,CALLGASSGANVLTF
TRBV14,TRBJ1-2,-,CASSLVQTDGYTF
TRBV10-3,TRBJ1-5,-,CAISEVGVSQPQHF
TRBV5-1,TRBJ2-3,TRBD2,CASSLSGGGAAYDTQYF
TRBV5-4,TRBJ2-3,-,CASSRTSPDTQYF
TRBV5-1,TRBJ1-1,-,CASSLAAGVTEAFF
TRBV10-3,TRBJ2-3,-,CAISEQGQLGGTQYF
TRBV9,TRBJ1-2,-,CASSANPGDSYGYTF
TRBV2,TRBJ1-6,-,CASLGEGEFHSPLHF